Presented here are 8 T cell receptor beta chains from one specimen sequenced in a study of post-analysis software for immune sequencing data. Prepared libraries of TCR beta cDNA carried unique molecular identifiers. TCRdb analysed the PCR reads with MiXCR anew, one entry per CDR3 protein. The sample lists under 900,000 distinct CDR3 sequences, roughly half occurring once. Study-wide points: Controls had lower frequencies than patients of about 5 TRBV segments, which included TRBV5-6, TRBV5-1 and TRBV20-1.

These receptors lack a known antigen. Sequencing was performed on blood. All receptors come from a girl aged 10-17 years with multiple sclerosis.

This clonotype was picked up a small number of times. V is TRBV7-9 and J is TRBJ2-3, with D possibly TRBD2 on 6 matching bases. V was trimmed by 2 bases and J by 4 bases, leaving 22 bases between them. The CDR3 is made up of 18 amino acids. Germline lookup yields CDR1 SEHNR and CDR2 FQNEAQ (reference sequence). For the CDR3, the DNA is TGTGCCAGCAGCTTACCCCCGGGAGCGGGCATTAATGCAGATACGCAGTATTTT. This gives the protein CASSLPPGAGINADTQYF.

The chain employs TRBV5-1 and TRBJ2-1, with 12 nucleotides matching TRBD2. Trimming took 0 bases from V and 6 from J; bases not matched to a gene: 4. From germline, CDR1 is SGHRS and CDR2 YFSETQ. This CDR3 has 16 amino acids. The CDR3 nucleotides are TGCGCCAGCAGCTTGGGACTAGCGGGAGCAGGCAATGAGCAGTTCTTC. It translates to CASSLGLAGAGNEQFF. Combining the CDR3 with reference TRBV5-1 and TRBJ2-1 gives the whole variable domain KAGVTQTPRYLIKTRGQQVTLSCSPISGHRSVSWYQQTPGQGLQFLFEYFSETQRNKGNFPGRFSGRQFSNSRSEMNVSTLELGDSALYLCASSLGLAGAGNEQFFGPGTRLTVL.

CDR3 loop: CASSVGSSVGGPSTDTQYF. Here the CDR3 DNA reads TGTGCCAGCAGCGTCGGTAGTTCCGTTGGAGGACCAAGCACAGATACGCAGTATTTT. This sequence joins TRBV9 and TRBJ2-3; the D gene is possibly TRBD2 (5 bases). This CDR3 has 19 amino acids. V lost 2 bases to trimming and J lost 0 bases, with 22 bases between them. CDR1 and CDR2 from the germline V gene are SGDLS and YYNGEE.

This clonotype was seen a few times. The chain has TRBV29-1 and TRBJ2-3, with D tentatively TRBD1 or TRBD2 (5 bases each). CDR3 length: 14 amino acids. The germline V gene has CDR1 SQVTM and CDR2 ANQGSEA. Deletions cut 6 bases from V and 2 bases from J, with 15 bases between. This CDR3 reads CSVAPGRHTDTQYF. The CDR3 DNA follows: TGCAGCGTCGCTCCGGGGCGACACACAGATACGCAGTATTTT.

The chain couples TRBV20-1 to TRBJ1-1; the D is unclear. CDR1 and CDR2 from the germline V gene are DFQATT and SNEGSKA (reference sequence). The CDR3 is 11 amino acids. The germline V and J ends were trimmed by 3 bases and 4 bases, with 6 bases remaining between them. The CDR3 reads CSARAATEAFF. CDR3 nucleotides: TGCAGTGCTAGGGCGGCCACTGAAGCTTTCTTT.

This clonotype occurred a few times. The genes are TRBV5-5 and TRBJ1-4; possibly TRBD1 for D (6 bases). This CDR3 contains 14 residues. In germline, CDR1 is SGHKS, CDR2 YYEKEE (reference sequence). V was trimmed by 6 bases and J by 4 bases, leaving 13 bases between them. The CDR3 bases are TGTGCCAGCAAACCAGGGGACGATAATGAAAAACTGTTTTTT. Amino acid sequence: CASKPGDDNEKLFF.

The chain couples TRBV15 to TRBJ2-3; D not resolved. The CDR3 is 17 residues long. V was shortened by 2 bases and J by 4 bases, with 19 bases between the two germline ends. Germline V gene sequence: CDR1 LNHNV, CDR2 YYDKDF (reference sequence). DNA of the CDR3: TGTGCCACCAGCAGACGTATCGGACGGAGTATGCCAGATACGCAGTATTTT. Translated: CATSRRIGRSMPDTQYF.

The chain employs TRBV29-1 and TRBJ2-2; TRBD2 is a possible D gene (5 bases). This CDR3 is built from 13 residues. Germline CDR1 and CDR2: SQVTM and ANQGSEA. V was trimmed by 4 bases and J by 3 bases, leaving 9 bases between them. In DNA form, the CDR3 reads TGCAGCGTTGGTCGAGGGCACACCGGGGAGCTGTTTTTT. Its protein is CSVGRGHTGELFF.